Presented here are 19 T cell receptor beta chains from one specimen sequenced in a study of blood T cell repertoires in COVID-19 (dated by TCRdb to about 2020). The method was the immunoSEQ multiplex PCR assay. Drawn from immuneACCESS, this table holds only the in-frame rearrangements with V and J called that TCRdb kept. Clones are partly lost; checked studies trace under half to an unresolved V gene and leave the rest unexplained. The sample table holds 200,000 to 250,000 clones, of which less than 90% were seen once. The ten largest clones take up about 7% of the sample. Sequencing used PBMCs or T cells enriched from blood (not recorded which). The receptor source for this set is a woman between 35 and 50 years old who had recovered from COVID-19.

This chain uses TRBV30 with TRBJ1-1; 8 bases map to TRBD1. The CDR3 covers 12 residues. Trimming at V came to 4 bases and at J to 4 bases, leaving 2 bases not matched to a gene. From germline, CDR1 is GTSNPN and CDR2 SVGIG (reference sequence). The CDR3 sequence: CAWNDRGTEAFF. CDR3 nucleotide sequence: TGTGCCTGGAATGACAGGGGCACTGAAGCTTTCTTT.

The CDR3 sequence: CASAGEQETQYF. CDR3 nucleotides: TGTGCCAGCGCGGGGGAGCAAGAGACCCAGTACTTC. This sequence joins TRBV21-1 and TRBJ2-5; the D segment call TRBD2 is taken from the table without a DNA check. TRBV21-1 is a pseudogene segment. CDR3 size: 12 residues.

Here the CDR3 reads CASSLTGGAQPQHF. CDR3 in DNA: TGTGCCAGCAGTTTGACAGGGGGCGCGCAGCCCCAGCATTTT. The chain has TRBV7-2 and TRBJ1-5; TRBD1 matches 10 bases. V was clipped by 6 bases and J by 7 bases; unmatched bases: 6. The CDR3 length is 14 residues. Germline loops: CDR1 SGHTA, CDR2 FQGNSA.

The chain has TRBV5-1 and TRBJ2-2; 14 bases agree with TRBD2. The V and J ends lost 5 bases and 4 bases, in that order; junction bases with no gene match: 7. The CDR3 is made up of 17 amino acids. Germline-derived CDR1 and CDR2 are SGHRS and YFSETQ. CDR3 in DNA: TGCGCCAGCAGGGGACTAGCGGGAGATTGGGCCACCGGGGAGCTGTTTTTT. This sequence encodes CASRGLAGDWATGELFF.

This rearrangement joins TRBV30 to TRBJ2-1, with D perhaps TRBD1 (6 bases). The CDR3 is made up of 13 amino acids. V was clipped by 4 bases and J by 8 bases, with 15 bases between them. The germline V gene has CDR1 GTSNPN and CDR2 SVGIG (reference sequence). CDR3 sequence (DNA): TGTGCCTGGAAAAGCGGTGGGGGCTATGAGCAGTTCTTC. Its protein is CAWKSGGGYEQFF. Supplemented by reference TRBV30 and TRBJ2-1, the full variable domain reads SQTIHQWPATLVQPVGSPLSLECTVEGTSNPNLYWYRQAAGRGLQLLFYSVGIGQISSEVPQNLSASRPQDRQFILSSKKLLLSDSGFYLCAWKSGGGYEQFFGPGTRLTVL.

This clone was recorded only once. The gene calls are TRBV28 and TRBJ2-3, with D possibly TRBD2 on 6 matching bases. The germline V and J ends were trimmed by 3 bases and 0 bases, with 16 bases remaining between them. Germline V gene sequence: CDR1 MDHEN, CDR2 SYDVKM. The CDR3 length is 17 residues. The CDR3 DNA reads as TGTGCCAGCAGTTTCGGGGGTAGCGGAAGGAGCACAGATACGCAGTATTTT. Translated, it gives CASSFGGSGRSTDTQYF.

CDR3 sequence reads: CASSRIIAGGPLSLTGELFF. The CDR3 DNA follows: TGTGCCAGTAGTCGAATTATAGCGGGAGGGCCCCTTAGTCTGACCGGGGAGCTGTTTTTT. V is TRBV19 and J is TRBJ2-2, with 11 bases lining up with TRBD2. The germline V gene encodes CDR1 LNHDA and CDR2 SQIVND (reference sequence). V dropped 5 bases and J dropped 5; count of bases not matched to a gene: 19. The CDR3 spans 20 residues. Full variable domain (remainder filled in from reference TRBV19 and TRBJ2-2): DGGITQSPKYLFRKEGQNVTLSCEQNLNHDAMYWYRQDPGQGLRLIYYSQIVNDFQKGDIAEGYSVSREKKESFPLTVTSAQKNPTAFYLCASSRIIAGGPLSLTGELFFGEGSRLTVL.

This sequence joins TRBV24-1 and TRBJ2-2; 7 bases align to TRBD2. Germline V gives CDR1 KGHDR, CDR2 SFDVKD. V shed 10 bases, J shed 7 bases, and the junction held 2 bases outside the gene matches. The CDR3 runs to 11 residues. For the CDR3, the DNA is TGTGCCACGCGGGGGATCGGGGAGCTGTTTTTT. Protein sequence: CATRGIGELFF.

The V gene is TRBV11-2, the J gene TRBJ2-5; 10 bases are shared with TRBD2. The CDR3 sequence is 14 residues long. The V and J ends lost 5 bases and 5 bases, in that order; junction bases with no gene match: 5. Germline values: CDR1 SGHAT, CDR2 FQNNGV. The CDR3 spells CASSPSGSGETQYF. CDR3 DNA: TGTGCCAGCAGCCCTAGCGGGAGCGGCGAGACCCAGTACTTC.

The genes are TRBV5-4 and TRBJ1-2; D possibly corresponds to TRBD1 (5 bases). In germline, CDR1 is SGHNT, CDR2 YYREEE (reference sequence). The CDR3 spans 15 residues. Trimming shortened V by 0 bases and J by 7 bases, and 16 bases separated the two germline ends. The CDR3 region is CASSLEWGRLVGYTF. CDR3 DNA: TGTGCCAGCAGCTTGGAGTGGGGCAGGTTGGTTGGCTACACCTTC.

The chain carries TRBV10-2 and TRBJ2-1, with D tentatively TRBD1 (5 bases). The CDR3 covers 16 residues. Trimming cost V 7 bases and J 0 bases, with 16 bases left between them. Germline assignment: CDR1 WSHSY and CDR2 SAAADI. CDR3 DNA sequence: TGCGCCAGCAATGGGGCATTTCCAAGCTCCTACAATGAGCAGTTCTTC. The encoded protein is CASNGAFPSSYNEQFF.

This clone came up a few times. This chain joins TRBV24-1 and TRBJ2-3; D unresolved. Trimming removed 4 bases from V and 0 bases from J, with 4 bases in between. CDR1 and CDR2 (germline): KGHDR, SFDVKD. The CDR3 is 13 amino acids. This CDR3 is CATSDRSTDTQYF. CDR3 DNA sequence: TGTGCCACCAGTGACAGAAGCACAGATACGCAGTATTTT.

This chain links TRBV5-5 with TRBJ2-5, with D hard to call. Germline V lookup: CDR1 SGHKS, CDR2 YYEKEE (reference sequence). This CDR3 contains 12 residues. V was trimmed by 4 bases and J by 7 bases, leaving 11 bases between them. CDR3 amino acids: CASSANPGTQYF. The CDR3 DNA reads as TGTGCCAGCAGCGCCAACCCCGGGACCCAGTACTTC.

The V and J genes are TRBV6-2 or TRBV6-3 and TRBJ2-1, with 8 bases fitting TRBD2. The CDR3 covers 16 residues. Germline CDR1 MNHEY, CDR2 SVGEGT. J lost 12 bases, V lost 0 bases, and 13 bases had no gene match. CDR3 sequence: CASSYSPTVSGIGQFF. For the CDR3, the DNA is TGTGCCAGCAGTTACTCCCCCACGGTTAGCGGGATAGGGCAGTTCTTC.

This chain joins TRBV9 and TRBJ1-5, with 7 bases that match TRBD1. CDR3 length: 15 amino acids. V dropped 3 bases and J dropped 5; count of bases not matched to a gene: 8. Germline loops: CDR1 SGDLS, CDR2 YYNGEE. The CDR3 region has the DNA TGTGCCAGCAGCGCCGGACAGGCCCCAGATCAGCCCCAGCATTTT. It specifies CASSAGQAPDQPQHF.

The V call is TRBV5-4, the J call TRBJ2-3; 7 bases map to TRBD1. This CDR3 contains 15 residues. Germline lookup yields CDR1 SGHNT and CDR2 YYREEE (reference sequence). Losses at the gene ends were 7 bases for V and 2 bases for J; bases not matched to a gene: 10. The CDR3, as DNA: TGTGCCAGCGGCCGTCCGACAGGGTTCACAGATACGCAGTATTTT. It encodes CASGRPTGFTDTQYF.

In its sample, this clone was seen once. This sequence joins TRBV11-2 and TRBJ2-5, with D perhaps TRBD2 (6 bases). The germline V gene has CDR1 SGHAT and CDR2 FQNNGV. Between the trimmed V and J ends, which lost 8 bases and 5 bases, there was a span of 15 bases. The CDR3 has 13 amino acids. The CDR3 region has the DNA TGTGCCAGCGGGCGTGGGGCGGGGGAGACCCAGTACTTC. Encoded protein: CASGRGAGETQYF.

In DNA form, the CDR3 reads TGTGCCAGCAGTTTAGGGGGACAGGGGCTGAACACTGAAGCTTTCTTT. Translated: CASSLGGQGLNTEAFF. This chain connects TRBV27 to TRBJ1-1; TRBD1 agrees at 10 bases. Looked up from germline, CDR1 is MNHEY and CDR2 is SMNVEV (reference sequence). This CDR3 is built from 16 residues. V trimming: 2 bases; J trimming: 0 bases; junction bases outside the gene matches: 3.

The chain uses TRBV11-2 and TRBJ2-7; 9 bases match TRBD2. The CDR3 contains 15 residues. V lost 4 bases and J lost 4; bases outside the gene matches: 8. Germline V gene data show CDR1 as SGHAT and CDR2 as FQNNGV. The CDR3 coding sequence is TGTGCCAGCAGCTCCGTCTCTAGCGGGACTTACGAGCAGTACGTC. Protein: CASSSVSSGTYEQYV.